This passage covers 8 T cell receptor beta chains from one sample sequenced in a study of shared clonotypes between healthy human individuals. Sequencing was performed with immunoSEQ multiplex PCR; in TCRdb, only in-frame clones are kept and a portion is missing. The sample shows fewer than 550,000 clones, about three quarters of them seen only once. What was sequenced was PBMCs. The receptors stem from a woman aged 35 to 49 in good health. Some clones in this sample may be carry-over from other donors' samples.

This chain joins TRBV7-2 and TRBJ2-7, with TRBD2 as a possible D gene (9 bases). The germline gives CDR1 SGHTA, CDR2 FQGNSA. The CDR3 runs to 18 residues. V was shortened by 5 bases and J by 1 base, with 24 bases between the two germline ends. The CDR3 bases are TGTGCCAGCAGCAGGGACAGGTTGGCGGGAGGGCTATCCTACGAGCAGTACTTC. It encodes CASSRDRLAGGLSYEQYF.

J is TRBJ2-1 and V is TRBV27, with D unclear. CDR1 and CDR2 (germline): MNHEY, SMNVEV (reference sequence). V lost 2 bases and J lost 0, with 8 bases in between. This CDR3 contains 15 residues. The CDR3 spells CASSLSPSSYNEQFF. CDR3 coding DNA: TGTGCCAGCAGTTTAAGCCCTAGCTCCTACAATGAGCAGTTCTTC.

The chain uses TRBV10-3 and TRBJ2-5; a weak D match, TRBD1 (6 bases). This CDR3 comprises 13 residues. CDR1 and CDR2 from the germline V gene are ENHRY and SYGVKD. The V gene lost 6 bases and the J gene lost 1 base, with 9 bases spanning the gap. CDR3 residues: CAIRDSRQETQYF. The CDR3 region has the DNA TGTGCCATCAGGGACAGTCGCCAAGAGACCCAGTACTTC.

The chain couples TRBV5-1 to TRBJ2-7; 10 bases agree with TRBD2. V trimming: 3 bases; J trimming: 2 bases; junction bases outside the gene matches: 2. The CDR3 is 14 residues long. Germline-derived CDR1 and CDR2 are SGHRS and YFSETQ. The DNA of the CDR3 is TGCGCCAGCAGCTCTAGCGGGAGACCCTACGAGCAGTACTTC. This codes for CASSSSGRPYEQYF.

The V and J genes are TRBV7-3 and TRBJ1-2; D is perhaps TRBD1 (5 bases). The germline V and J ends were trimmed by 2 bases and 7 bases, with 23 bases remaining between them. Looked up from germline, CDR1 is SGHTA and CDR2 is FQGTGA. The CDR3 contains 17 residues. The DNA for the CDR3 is TGTGCCAGCAGCTTAGGAGTCGGGTTGTGGGGCAGTACTGGCTACACCTTC. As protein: CASSLGVGLWGSTGYTF.

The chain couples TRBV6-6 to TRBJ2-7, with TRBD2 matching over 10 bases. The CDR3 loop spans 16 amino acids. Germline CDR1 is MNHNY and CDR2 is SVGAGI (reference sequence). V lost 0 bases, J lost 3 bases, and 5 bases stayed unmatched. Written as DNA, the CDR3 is TGTGCCAGCAGTTACTCCGGGACTAGCGAATTCTACGAGCAGTACTTC. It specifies CASSYSGTSEFYEQYF.

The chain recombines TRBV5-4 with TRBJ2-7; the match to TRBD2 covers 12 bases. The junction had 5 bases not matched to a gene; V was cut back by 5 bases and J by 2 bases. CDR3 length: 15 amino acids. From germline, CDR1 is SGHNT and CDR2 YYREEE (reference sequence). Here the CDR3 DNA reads TGTGCCAGCAGTAAACTAGCGGGGGGTACCTACGAGCAGTACTTC. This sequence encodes CASSKLAGGTYEQYF.

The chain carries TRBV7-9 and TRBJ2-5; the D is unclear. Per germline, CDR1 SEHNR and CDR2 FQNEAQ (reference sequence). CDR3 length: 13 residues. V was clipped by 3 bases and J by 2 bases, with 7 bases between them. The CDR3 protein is CASSFTEQETQYF. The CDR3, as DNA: TGTGCCAGCAGCTTCACTGAACAAGAGACCCAGTACTTC.